These 15 T cell receptor beta chains were sequenced from one sample in a study of blood T cell repertoires in COVID-19. The repertoire was sequenced with immunoSEQ multiplex PCR; TCRdb's copy has only in-frame clones and lacks some. The table lists 220,000 or so clones, less than 90% of them singletons, with roughly 4.6% in the top ten. Specimen: peripheral blood. The receptor source for this set is an older woman who had recovered from COVID-19.

The chain has TRBV5-4 and TRBJ1-2; tentatively, D is TRBD1 (5 bases). V lost 3 bases and J lost 2, with 14 bases in between. CDR3 length: 15 amino acids. Germline values: CDR1 SGHNT, CDR2 YYREEE (reference sequence). The CDR3 spells CASSSKAQGNYGYTF. The CDR3 DNA is TGTGCCAGCAGCTCAAAAGCCCAGGGAAACTATGGCTACACCTTC.

The chain uses TRBV4-1 and TRBJ1-1, with 9 bases identical to TRBD1. This CDR3 contains 15 residues. CDR1 is MGHRA, CDR2 YSYEKL, per germline. V dropped 4 bases and J dropped 0; count of bases not matched to a gene: 3. Here the CDR3 DNA reads TGCGCCAGCAGCCCCCGGGACAGGGTGAACACTGAAGCTTTCTTT. As protein: CASSPRDRVNTEAFF.

The rearrangement joins TRBV7-6 to TRBJ2-1; 10 bases are shared with TRBD1. CDR3 size: 15 residues. From germline, CDR1 is SGHVS and CDR2 FNYEAQ. Trimming took 5 bases from V and 4 from J; bases not matched to a gene: 5. CDR3 region: CASSTRQGAYNEQFF. CDR3 nucleotide sequence: TGTGCCAGCAGCACCCGACAGGGGGCGTACAATGAGCAGTTCTTC.

The chain employs TRBV20-1 and TRBJ1-2; D is possibly TRBD1 (5 bases). The germline V gene has CDR1 DFQATT and CDR2 SNEGSKA (reference sequence). The CDR3 is 11 amino acids. Trimming took off 4 bases at V and 7 bases at J, with 10 bases between the two ends. CDR3 sequence: CSAKGKGGYTF. CDR3 in DNA: TGCAGTGCTAAGGGGAAGGGTGGCTACACCTTC.

The chain combines TRBV5-4 with TRBJ2-3, with D possibly being TRBD2 (5 bases). Per the germline V gene, CDR1 is SGHNT and CDR2 is YYREEE (reference sequence). The V gene lost 5 bases and the J gene lost 3 bases, with 16 bases spanning the gap. The CDR3 is 15 amino acids. CDR3 in amino acids: CASRPMGRGTDTQYF. The CDR3 region has the DNA TGTGCCAGCAGACCCATGGGTCGAGGGACAGATACGCAGTATTTT.

The chain is built from TRBV7-2 and TRBJ2-5, with D uncertain. The germline CDR1 and CDR2 sequences are SGHTA and FQGNSA. V was cut by 5 bases and J by 5 bases, with 15 bases left in between. This CDR3 is 14 amino acids long. The CDR3 DNA follows: TGTGCCAGCAGCCCCCTCGGCCCCAGGGAGACCCAGTACTTC. It yields the protein CASSPLGPRETQYF.

The chain carries TRBV10-3 and TRBJ1-3, with 9 bases fitting TRBD1. CDR1 is ENHRY, CDR2 SYGVKD, per germline. There are 16 residues in the CDR3. V was clipped by 11 bases and J by 0 bases; unmatched bases: 11. The CDR3 loop is CAVGTGIASSGNTIYF. The CDR3 nucleotides read TGTGCCGTCGGGACAGGGATTGCATCCTCTGGAAACACCATATATTTT.

The genes are TRBV7-9 and TRBJ1-2; tentatively, D is TRBD1 (5 bases). The CDR3 contains 11 residues. Per germline, CDR1 SEHNR and CDR2 FQNEAQ (reference sequence). The germline V and J ends were trimmed by 8 bases and 8 bases, with 12 bases remaining between them. The CDR3 loop is CASGRARGYTF. CDR3 nucleotides: TGTGCCAGCGGCAGGGCCAGGGGCTACACCTTC.

V usage is TRBV6-5 and J usage is TRBJ1-2, with TRBD1 matching 11 bases. The germline CDR1 and CDR2 sequences are MNHEY and SVGAGI. The CDR3 covers 14 residues. After removal of 7 bases from V and 8 bases from J, the junction contained 9 bases not matched to a gene. CDR3 in DNA: TGTGCCAGCATCCTGGACAGGGGGCGATGGGGCTACACCTTC. This encodes CASILDRGRWGYTF.

With respect to this clone: The missing conserved phenylalanine or tryptophan at the end of this CDR3 makes a read error likely. It is unclear where the CDR3 begins or ends on the DNA, so no DNA is shown, and the CDR3 is as TCRdb lists it. The chain employs TRBV4-3 and TRBJ2-7; the table names TRBD1, a call not compared with the DNA. The CDR3 is 10 residues long, ends included. The V gene's germline CDR1 is LGHNA and CDR2 YSLEER. CDR3 loop: CASSQDRATL.

This chain connects TRBV28 to TRBJ1-5; unclear D gene. The CDR3 is made up of 15 amino acids. V shed 4 bases and J shed 5 bases, with 15 bases lying between them. Per the germline V gene, CDR1 is MDHEN and CDR2 is SYDVKM. DNA of the CDR3: TGTGCCAGCAGTTCCCAAGCGGTTATCGATCAGCCCCAGCATTTT. Amino acid sequence: CASSSQAVIDQPQHF.

CDR3 in amino acids: CAWSEQGLTDTQYF. The CDR3 DNA follows: TGTGCCTGGAGTGAACAGGGGCTTACAGATACGCAGTATTTT. The chain employs TRBV30 and TRBJ2-3; 7 bases are a match to TRBD1. Looked up from germline, CDR1 is GTSNPN and CDR2 is SVGIG (reference sequence). V was pared by 1 base and J by 3 bases, with 4 bases of the junction left unmatched. The CDR3 spans 14 residues. Based on the CDR3 plus reference TRBV30 and TRBJ2-3, the full variable domain is SQTIHQWPATLVQPVGSPLSLECTVEGTSNPNLYWYRQAAGRGLQLLFYSVGIGQISSEVPQNLSASRPQDRQFILSSKKLLLSDSGFYLCAWSEQGLTDTQYFGPGTRLTVL.

The chain is built from TRBV7-9 and TRBJ2-3; D remains unclear. This CDR3 has 12 amino acids. Germline CDR1 is SEHNR and CDR2 is FQNEAQ (reference sequence). V was shortened by 2 bases and J by 6 bases, with 6 bases between the two germline ends. This CDR3 reads CASSLSFDTQYF. For the CDR3, the DNA is TGTGCCAGCAGCTTATCTTTTGATACGCAGTATTTT. Filled out from reference TRBV7-9 and TRBJ2-3, the complete variable domain reads DTGVSQNPRHKITKRGQNVTFRCDPISEHNRLYWYRQTLGQGPEFLTYFQNEAQLEKSRLLSDRFSAERPKGSFSTLEIQRTEQGDSAMYLCASSLSFDTQYFGPGTRLTVL.

The V and J genes are TRBV10-3 and TRBJ2-3; possible D gene TRBD2, 6 bases. The CDR3 sequence is 16 residues long. Germline V gene data show CDR1 as ENHRY and CDR2 as SYGVKD. V lost 6 bases and J lost 2, with 18 bases in between. CDR3 coding DNA: TGTGCCATCAGGCAGCCTAGCGAGGGAATCACAGATACGCAGTATTTT. Translated: CAIRQPSEGITDTQYF.

V gene TRBV7-4 combines with J gene TRBJ2-1, with 10 bases aligning to TRBD2. The junction had 8 bases not matched to a gene; V was cut back by 5 bases and J by 13 bases. This CDR3 is 13 amino acids long. Germline V gene data show CDR1 as SGHVT and CDR2 as SQSDAQ. CDR3 in DNA: TGTGCCAGCAGCAGCGGGGGGGTAGTCTGTCAGTTCTTC. Translation: CASSSGGVVCQFF. Full variable domain (outside the CDR3, taken from reference TRBV7-4 and TRBJ2-1): GAGVSQSPRYKVAKRGRDVALRCDSISGHVTLYWYRQTLGQGSEVLTYSQSDAQRDKSGRPSGRFSAERPERSVSTLKIQRTEQGDSAVYLCASSSGGVVCQFFGPGTRLTVL.